What follows are 26 T cell receptor beta chains derived from one specimen sequenced in a study of T cell responses to AZD1222 COVID-19 vaccine. This table comes from immunoSEQ multiplex PCR, and its TCRdb copy is limited to in-frame clones, with some not included. This sample has fewer than 200,000 clones, with about 91% found just once. The source was peripheral blood, collected on day 0 of AZD1222 vaccination. These receptors all stem from an adult in good health.

The chain combines TRBV7-4 with TRBJ1-5; D is perhaps TRBD1 (5 bases). The CDR3 runs to 15 residues. With 6 bases removed from V and 1 base from J, the gap between germline ends came to 13 bases. Germline V lookup: CDR1 SGHVT, CDR2 SQSDAQ. DNA for the CDR3: TGTGCCAGCAGGGGGGTGAGGGGAAGCAATCAGCCCCAGCATTTT. As protein: CASRGVRGSNQPQHF.

This chain connects TRBV28 to TRBJ1-1, with a tentative D call TRBD1 (5 bases). V was shortened by 5 bases and J by 6 bases, with 10 bases between the two germline ends. Germline V gives CDR1 MDHEN, CDR2 SYDVKM. This CDR3 is built from 12 residues. CDR3 coding DNA: TGTGCCAGCAGTCCAGGGAGTGCTGAAGCTTTCTTT. Protein product: CASSPGSAEAFF.

The rearrangement links TRBV11-2 to TRBJ1-2; D is perhaps TRBD1 (6 bases). The germline V gene has CDR1 SGHAT and CDR2 FQNNGV. The ends were cut back, 8 bases at V and 2 bases at J, with 9 bases in the middle. The CDR3 covers 12 residues. DNA for the CDR3: TGTGCCAGCGGCCAGGGGAACTATGGCTACACCTTC. Protein product: CASGQGNYGYTF.

The genes are TRBV6-5 and TRBJ1-1; D not resolved. Germline V gives CDR1 MNHEY, CDR2 SVGAGI. V was clipped by 8 bases and J by 7 bases, with 20 bases between them. The CDR3 extends over 14 amino acids. This chain's CDR3 is CASLPPTPWGEAFF. In DNA form, the CDR3 reads TGTGCCAGCCTGCCCCCGACCCCGTGGGGTGAAGCTTTCTTT.

The V call is TRBV7-9, the J call TRBJ2-3, with D possibly being TRBD2 (5 bases). V lost 3 bases and J 3 bases, leaving 13 bases between the germline ends. The germline gives CDR1 SEHNR, CDR2 FQNEAQ (reference sequence). The CDR3 spans 15 residues. The CDR3 DNA follows: TGTGCCAGCAGCTTCGAGTGGGGAGCGACAGATACGCAGTATTTT. This sequence encodes CASSFEWGATDTQYF. Complete variable domain (other parts from reference TRBV7-9 and TRBJ2-3): DTGVSQNPRHKITKRGQNVTFRCDPISEHNRLYWYRQTLGQGPEFLTYFQNEAQLEKSRLLSDRFSAERPKGSFSTLEIQRTEQGDSAMYLCASSFEWGATDTQYFGPGTRLTVL.

This chain joins TRBV27 and TRBJ1-4; D may be TRBD1 (5 bases). The CDR3 extends over 16 amino acids. V lost 5 bases and J 5 bases, leaving 18 bases between the germline ends. Germline CDR1 is MNHEY and CDR2 is SMNVEV (reference sequence). The CDR3 region is CASSGAGTNKNEKLFF. CDR3 nucleotides: TGTGCCAGCAGTGGGGCCGGGACCAACAAAAATGAAAAACTGTTTTTT.

This clone was observed a single time. The V and J genes are TRBV5-1 and TRBJ1-2; TRBD1 might be the D (5 bases). V gave up 3 bases and J gave up 0 bases, with 9 bases separating them. CDR1 is SGHRS and CDR2 is YFSETQ in the germline V gene. The CDR3 totals 14 residues. CDR3: CASSSGPSNYGYTF. The CDR3 nucleotides are TGCGCCAGCAGCTCGGGGCCTTCTAACTATGGCTACACCTTC.

The chain is built from TRBV6-5 and TRBJ1-1; 10 bases map to TRBD1. CDR1 is MNHEY, CDR2 SVGAGI, per germline. This CDR3 contains 14 residues. V lost 5 bases to trimming and J lost 7 bases; unmatched junction nucleotides: 7. The chain's CDR3 is CASSPLTGGIEAFF. CDR3 coding DNA: TGTGCCAGCAGTCCTTTGACAGGGGGCATTGAAGCTTTCTTT.

As concerns this clone: The junction departs from germline at one end; a sequencing error may be responsible. CDR3 coding DNA: TGTGCCAGCTCCCCACTGCCCTACGAGCAGTACTTC. Translating it yields CASSPLPYEQYF. The chain recombines TRBV18 with TRBJ2-7; D remains unclear. The CDR3 is made up of 12 amino acids. CDR1 and CDR2 from the germline V gene are KGHSH and LQKENI. Drawing the rest from reference TRBV18 and TRBJ2-7, the complete variable domain is NAGVMQNPRHLVRRRGQEARLRCSPMKGHSHVYWYRQLPEEGLKFMVYLQKENIIDESGMPKERFSAEFPKEGPSILRIQQVVRGDSAAYFCASSPLPYEQYFGPGTRLTVT.

The genes are TRBV18 and TRBJ1-4; 7 nucleotides line up with TRBD1. This CDR3 has 15 residues. J gave up 1 base and V 1 base, and 0 bases lay outside the gene matches. The germline V gene encodes CDR1 KGHSH and CDR2 LQKENI. The DNA of the CDR3 is TGTGCCAGCTCACCACGACAGGGAACTAATGAAAAACTGTTTTTT. It yields the protein CASSPRQGTNEKLFF. Full variable domain (remainder filled in from reference TRBV18 and TRBJ1-4): NAGVMQNPRHLVRRRGQEARLRCSPMKGHSHVYWYRQLPEEGLKFMVYLQKENIIDESGMPKERFSAEFPKEGPSILRIQQVVRGDSAAYFCASSPRQGTNEKLFFGSGTQLSVL.

V and J are TRBV6-1 and TRBJ2-7, with a possible D match to TRBD2 (5 bases). The CDR3 is 11 residues long. The V and J ends lost 0 bases and 10 bases respectively, with 7 bases between them. The germline CDR1 and CDR2 sequences are MNHNS and SASEGT. The chain's CDR3 is CASSEAGGQYF. In DNA form, the CDR3 reads TGTGCCAGCAGTGAAGCTGGAGGCCAGTACTTC.

CDR3 residues: CASTWTGGYGYTF. DNA for the CDR3: TGTGCCAGTACCTGGACAGGGGGCTATGGCTACACCTTC. The chain joins TRBV19 to TRBJ1-2; 10 bases agree with TRBD1. Trimming took 7 bases from V and 4 from J; bases not matched to a gene: 3. This CDR3 spans 13 amino acids. Germline CDR1 LNHDA, CDR2 SQIVND (reference sequence).

The chain recombines TRBV4-3 with TRBJ2-5; the D is unclear. From germline, CDR1 is LGHNA and CDR2 YSLEER. This CDR3 has 15 residues. Trimming removed 0 bases from V and 4 bases from J, with 12 bases in between. CDR3 bases: TGCGCCAGCAGCCAAGACCCCGGACCGCGAGAGACCCAGTACTTC. Encoded protein: CASSQDPGPRETQYF.

The V call is TRBV5-4, the J call TRBJ2-5; a weak D match, TRBD1 (6 bases). V lost 4 bases, J lost 3 bases, and 13 bases lay in between. Per germline, CDR1 SGHNT and CDR2 YYREEE (reference sequence). CDR3 size: 14 residues. CDR3 region: CASSPGAREETQYF. The CDR3 nucleotides read TGTGCCAGCAGCCCAGGGGCGCGGGAAGAGACCCAGTACTTC. The full variable domain, in which reference TRBV5-4 and TRBJ2-5 provide the parts outside the CDR3, is ETGVTQSPTHLIKTRGQQVTLRCSSQSGHNTVSWYQQALGQGPQFIFQYYREEENGRGNFPPRFSGLQFPNYSSELNVNALELDDSALYLCASSPGAREETQYFGPGTRLLVL.

This sequence joins TRBV24-1 and TRBJ2-3; tentative D call: TRBD2 (6 bases). This CDR3 has 16 amino acids. The V and J ends lost 6 bases and 8 bases respectively, with 23 bases between them. Germline values: CDR1 KGHDR, CDR2 SFDVKD. CDR3 in DNA: TGTGCCACCAGTTCAGGGACTGAGGTTCACCGTGGTACGCAGTATTTT. Its protein product is CATSSGTEVHRGTQYF.

Comment on this clone: At one end, the junction sequence differs from germline, possibly due to a read error. The J gene is TRBJ2-5, the V gene TRBV30, with 14 bases matching TRBD2. CDR1 and CDR2 (germline): GTSNPN, SVGIG (reference sequence). This CDR3 comprises 16 residues. The CDR3 coding sequence is TGTGCCCGGAGGGGGGGACTAGCGGGAGCTCGGGAGACCCAGTACTTC. It codes for CARRGGLAGARETQYF.

The chain employs TRBV9 and TRBJ1-4; 7 bases are shared with TRBD1. CDR1 and CDR2 (germline): SGDLS, YYNGEE. With V trimmed by 3 bases and J by 0 bases, 5 bases remained unmatched. The CDR3 is 16 amino acids. The CDR3 DNA is TGTGCCAGCAGCGAAGGGACAGTTGCAACTAATGAAAAACTGTTTTTT. This codes for CASSEGTVATNEKLFF. Full variable domain (remainder filled in from reference TRBV9 and TRBJ1-4): DSGVTQTPKHLITATGQRVTLRCSPRSGDLSVYWYQQSLDQGLQFLIQYYNGEERAKGNILERFSAQQFPDLHSELNLSSLELGDSALYFCASSEGTVATNEKLFFGSGTQLSVL.

V is TRBV19 and J is TRBJ2-1; 9 bases are shared with TRBD1. Germline V gene lookup returns CDR1 LNHDA and CDR2 SQIVND (reference sequence). The V and J ends lost 5 bases and 3 bases, in that order; junction bases with no gene match: 5. The length of the CDR3 is 15 residues. CDR3 sequence: CASSPPGQGYNEQFF. CDR3 sequence (DNA): TGTGCCAGTAGTCCTCCGGGACAGGGCTACAATGAGCAGTTCTTC. Supplemented by reference TRBV19 and TRBJ2-1, the full variable domain reads DGGITQSPKYLFRKEGQNVTLSCEQNLNHDAMYWYRQDPGQGLRLIYYSQIVNDFQKGDIAEGYSVSREKKESFPLTVTSAQKNPTAFYLCASSPPGQGYNEQFFGPGTRLTVL.

The chain recombines TRBV11-2 with TRBJ2-7; D gene unclear. The germline gives CDR1 SGHAT, CDR2 FQNNGV. The CDR3 has 14 amino acids. V was pared by 6 bases and J by 2 bases, with 14 bases between. CDR3 region: CASSTELRPYEQYF. CDR3 bases: TGTGCCAGCAGTACTGAATTGAGGCCCTACGAGCAGTACTTC.

The genes are TRBV6-2 or TRBV6-3 and TRBJ1-5; 9 nucleotides match TRBD1. CDR1 is MNHEY, CDR2 SVGEGT, per germline. The CDR3 extends over 18 amino acids. Trimming cost V 4 bases and J 0 bases; bases outside gene matches: 10. Written as DNA, the CDR3 is TGTGCCAGCAGTTCGTTCGGACAGGGGATTAATAGCAATCAGCCCCAGCATTTT. The encoded protein is CASSSFGQGINSNQPQHF.

V and J are TRBV7-6 and TRBJ2-2; D may be TRBD2 (5 bases). V was shortened by 2 bases and J by 3 bases, with 10 bases between the two germline ends. Germline-derived CDR1 and CDR2 are SGHVS and FNYEAQ. This CDR3 region has 15 residues. The CDR3 nucleotides are TGTGCCAGCAGCTTACGAGCGGAAGACACCGGGGAGCTGTTTTTT. Amino acid sequence: CASSLRAEDTGELFF.

The V and J genes are TRBV5-4 and TRBJ2-7; TRBD2 aligns across 12 bases. Germline CDR1 reads SGHNT; CDR2 reads YYREEE (reference sequence). V shed 3 bases and J 5 bases; nucleotides not matched to a gene: 9. The CDR3 contains 16 residues. CDR3 amino acids: CASSSTTSGSPHEQYF. CDR3 DNA sequence: TGTGCCAGCAGCTCCACGACTAGCGGGAGTCCCCACGAGCAGTACTTC. Full variable domain (outside the CDR3, taken from reference TRBV5-4 and TRBJ2-7): ETGVTQSPTHLIKTRGQQVTLRCSSQSGHNTVSWYQQALGQGPQFIFQYYREEENGRGNFPPRFSGLQFPNYSSELNVNALELDDSALYLCASSSTTSGSPHEQYFGPGTRLTVT.

The V call is TRBV20-1, the J call TRBJ2-3, with no clear D. V lost 7 bases and J 3 bases, leaving 2 bases between the germline ends. Germline loops: CDR1 DFQATT, CDR2 SNEGSKA (reference sequence). This CDR3 region has 9 residues. In DNA, the CDR3 is TGCAGTGGAACAGATACGCAGTATTTT. Translating it yields CSGTDTQYF.

The CDR3 DNA reads TGTGCCAGCAGCGTAACTCGGAAGACGGGGGTCCGTTACAATGAGCAGTTCTTC. Amino acids: CASSVTRKTGVRYNEQFF. The chain uses TRBV9 and TRBJ2-1; maybe TRBD2 (6 bases). This CDR3 has 18 residues. Germline CDR1 is SGDLS and CDR2 is YYNGEE. V was clipped by 1 base and J by 4 bases, with 21 bases between them.

This clone was seen a handful of times. The genes are TRBV27 and TRBJ1-2; the D is unclear. V was pared by 0 bases and J by 8 bases, with 10 bases between. This CDR3 spans 13 amino acids. The germline V gene has CDR1 MNHEY and CDR2 SMNVEV (reference sequence). The CDR3 sequence: CASSLSLNQGYTF. The CDR3 nucleotides read TGTGCCAGCAGTTTATCGTTGAATCAGGGCTACACCTTC.

The V gene is TRBV7-2, the J gene TRBJ1-1; D unclear. The CDR3 runs to 11 residues. Per germline, CDR1 SGHTA and CDR2 FQGNSA. V was cut by 10 bases and J by 5 bases, with 11 bases left in between. The CDR3 spells CANRGGTEAFF. DNA of the CDR3: TGTGCCAACCGTGGAGGGACTGAAGCTTTCTTT. Complete variable domain (other parts from reference TRBV7-2 and TRBJ1-1): GAGVSQSPSNKVTEKGKDVELRCDPISGHTALYWYRQSLGQGLEFLIYFQGNSAPDKSGLPSDRFSAERTGGSVSTLTIQRTQQEDSAVYLCANRGGTEAFFGQGTRLTVV.